The 3 T cell receptor beta chains in this list originate from one sample, sequenced in a study of shared clonotypes between healthy human individuals. Using immunoSEQ multiplex PCR, the repertoire was profiled, and TCRdb retains in-frame clones only, with some absent. Of more than 2,000,000 clones in the sample, 85% to 95% are singletons; the top ten hold 0.35% to 0.5%. Sequencing was done on a sample of naive CD4+ T cells from PBMCs. Subset of the sample: CD45RA+ positively selected. These receptors originate from a man between 18 and 35 years old in good health. Some clones in this sample may be carry-over from other donors' samples.

V gene TRBV6-1 combines with J gene TRBJ2-7; D perhaps matches TRBD2 (6 bases). The germline CDR1 and CDR2 sequences are MNHNS and SASEGT. The length of the CDR3 is 14 residues. V lost 2 bases and J 3 bases, leaving 11 bases between the germline ends. This CDR3 is CASSEWGTLYEQYF. The CDR3 nucleotides are TGTGCCAGCAGTGAATGGGGGACTCTCTACGAGCAGTACTTC.

V gene TRBV19 combines with J gene TRBJ1-5; D not certain. Trimming took 5 bases from V and 5 from J, leaving 4 bases between them. CDR3 length: 11 residues. CDR1 LNHDA and CDR2 SQIVND come from the germline V gene (reference sequence). CDR3 sequence reads: CASSGDQPQHF. The CDR3 DNA reads TGTGCCAGTAGTGGAGATCAGCCCCAGCATTTT.

The V gene is TRBV11-2, the J gene TRBJ2-1, with 7 bases lining up with TRBD2. The V and J ends lost 5 bases and 11 bases, in that order; junction bases with no gene match: 12. The CDR3 loop spans 14 amino acids. Germline CDR1 SGHAT, CDR2 FQNNGV. Here the CDR3 reads CASSPQRAGDKQFF. CDR3 in DNA: TGTGCCAGCAGCCCACAGCGGGCGGGAGATAAGCAGTTCTTC. The full variable domain, in which reference TRBV11-2 and TRBJ2-1 provide the parts outside the CDR3, is EAGVAQSPRYKIIEKRQSVAFWCNPISGHATLYWYQQILGQGPKLLIQFQNNGVVDDSQLPKDRFSAERLKGVDSTLKIQPAKLEDSAVYLCASSPQRAGDKQFFGPGTRLTVL.